Below, 14 T cell receptor beta chains from the same sample are listed, as sequenced in a study of type 1 regulatory T cells. These receptors lack a known antigen. MiXCR, applied by TCRdb to the reads, yields one record per CDR3 protein. The sample includes about 60,000 distinct CDR3 sequences, 55% to 65% of them seen just once. Sequenced: cultured non-Tr1 T cells, either the whole culture or a sorted T cell fraction (not recorded which). The receptors shown here come from a human donor in good health.

The table lists this clonotype with a few counts. J is TRBJ2-2 and V is TRBV20-1; D is undetermined. This CDR3 is built from 13 residues. V was pared by 6 bases and J by 2 bases, with 10 bases between. In germline, CDR1 is DFQATT, CDR2 SNEGSKA (reference sequence). In DNA form, the CDR3 reads TGCAGTGCCGCCACCTTAAACACCGGGGAGCTGTTTTTT. This translates into CSAATLNTGELFF.

This clonotype occurred once. The J gene is TRBJ2-5, the V gene TRBV20-1, with D tentatively TRBD2 (5 bases). From germline, CDR1 is DFQATT and CDR2 SNEGSKA (reference sequence). The V and J ends lost 0 bases and 1 base respectively, with 18 bases between them. The CDR3 extends over 17 amino acids. The CDR3 nucleotides read TGCAGTGCTAGAGATCTCGGGGATCCCTTGCTCCAAGAGACCCAGTACTTC. Protein: CSARDLGDPLLQETQYF.

The V call is TRBV20-1, the J call TRBJ2-1, with a tentative D call TRBD1 (5 bases). The CDR3 extends over 11 amino acids. Looked up from germline, CDR1 is DFQATT and CDR2 is SNEGSKA (reference sequence). V dropped 4 bases and J dropped 4 bases, with 5 bases sitting between them. CDR3 loop: CSAKGYNEQFF. CDR3 sequence (DNA): TGCAGTGCTAAGGGGTACAATGAGCAGTTCTTC.

The chain has TRBV2 and TRBJ2-7; 8 bases map to TRBD1. The CDR3 is 18 residues long. CDR1 SNHLY and CDR2 FYNNEI come from the germline V gene. V shed 4 bases, J shed 3 bases, and the junction held 17 bases outside the gene matches. CDR3: CASSGRGQSASSDYEQYF. CDR3 nucleotides: TGTGCCAGCAGTGGCAGGGGGCAAAGTGCCTCAAGCGACTACGAGCAGTACTTC. Full variable domain (missing parts from reference TRBV2 and TRBJ2-7): EPEVTQTPSHQVTQMGQEVILRCVPISNHLYFYWYRQILGQKVEFLVSFYNNEISEKSEIFDDQFSVERPDGSNFTLKIRSTKLEDSAMYFCASSGRGQSASSDYEQYFGPGTRLTVT.

V and J are TRBV6-1 and TRBJ2-1; TRBD1 is a possible D gene (6 bases). Trimming cost V 6 bases and J 5 bases, with 17 bases left between them. Per the germline V gene, CDR1 is MNHNS and CDR2 is SASEGT. The CDR3 contains 15 residues. The CDR3 protein is CASRKGGVNNNEQFF. CDR3 in DNA: TGTGCCAGCAGGAAAGGGGGAGTAAACAACAATGAGCAGTTCTTC.

The genes are TRBV5-1 and TRBJ2-7; D assignment may be TRBD1 or TRBD2 (6 bases each). Germline CDR1 and CDR2: SGHRS and YFSETQ. This CDR3 has 17 amino acids. Trimming pared 0 bases from V and 2 bases from J, leaving 18 bases between. The CDR3 region is CASSLVSGATFTYEQYF. CDR3 DNA sequence: TGCGCCAGCAGCTTGGTGTCGGGGGCCACGTTTACCTACGAGCAGTACTTC.

The chain links TRBV4-2 to TRBJ2-7; maybe TRBD2 (5 bases). The germline V gene has CDR1 LGHNA and CDR2 YNFKEQ. CDR3 length: 15 residues. Trimming took 4 bases from V and 0 from J, leaving 13 bases between them. CDR3 DNA: TGTGCCAGCAGCCCTTCGGGGAAGGGCTCCTACGAGCAGTACTTC. It specifies CASSPSGKGSYEQYF.

The CDR3 region is CASSFGTGADTQYF. CDR3 DNA: TGCGCCAGCAGCTTCGGGACAGGGGCAGATACGCAGTATTTT. The chain has TRBV5-1 and TRBJ2-3; 10 positions match TRBD1. CDR1 SGHRS and CDR2 YFSETQ come from the germline V gene. J lost 4 bases, V lost 2 bases, and 1 base had no gene match. This CDR3 has 14 residues.

The rearrangement joins TRBV6-1 to TRBJ2-3, with 7 bases fitting TRBD2. The CDR3 runs to 21 residues. Germline V lookup: CDR1 MNHNS, CDR2 SASEGT. V lost 2 bases and J lost 6; bases outside the gene matches: 26. The CDR3: CASSERFGGKLAISTVDTQYF. In nucleotides, the CDR3 is TGTGCCAGCAGTGAAAGGTTCGGCGGGAAACTAGCGATCAGCACAGTGGATACGCAGTATTTT.

The table lists this clonotype with a count of one. This sequence joins TRBV5-5 and TRBJ2-2; 12 nucleotides match TRBD1. The ends lost 2 bases at V and 7 bases at J; junction bases unmatched: 6. CDR3 size: 16 residues. Germline V gene data show CDR1 as SGHKS and CDR2 as YYEKEE (reference sequence). DNA for the CDR3: TGTGCCAGCAGCTTTGGGACAGGGGGCTTAAGCGGGGAGCTGTTTTTT. This translates into CASSFGTGGLSGELFF.

This clonotype was observed a handful of times. V usage is TRBV6-1 and J usage is TRBJ2-7; maybe TRBD1 (7 bases). Trimming cost V 8 bases and J 2 bases, with 19 bases left between them. This CDR3 is built from 15 residues. In germline, CDR1 is MNHNS, CDR2 SASEGT. The CDR3 region has the DNA TGTGCCAGCGAGAGTATCAGGGGGGCAGCCTACGAGCAGTACTTC. Its protein is CASESIRGAAYEQYF.

This chain joins TRBV6-2 or TRBV6-3 and TRBJ1-4, with D hard to call. Germline V gene lookup returns CDR1 MNHEY and CDR2 SVGEGT. V dropped 6 bases and J dropped 0 bases, with 8 bases sitting between them. The length of the CDR3 is 14 residues. The CDR3 loop reads CASRPSTTNEKLFF. The CDR3 nucleotides read TGTGCCAGCAGGCCTTCGACAACTAATGAAAAACTGTTTTTT.

The rearrangement links TRBV3-2 to TRBJ2-3; the D call of TRBD2 is as the table states it, not checked on the DNA. TRBV3-2 corresponds to a pseudogene. The CDR3 runs 17 residues. The CDR3 loop reads CASSQRIGLAVLDTQYF. The DNA of the CDR3 is TGTGCCAGCAGCCAACGGATAGGACTAGCGGTGCTGGATACGCAGTATTTT.

This clonotype showed up many times. The V and J genes are TRBV24-1 and TRBJ1-6; a weak D match, TRBD1 (6 bases). This CDR3 is 13 amino acids long. Per the germline V gene, CDR1 is KGHDR and CDR2 is SFDVKD. V was cut by 4 bases and J by 6 bases, with 6 bases left in between. CDR3 DNA: TGTGCCACCAGTGAACAGGGTAATTCACCCCTCCACTTT. This encodes CATSEQGNSPLHF.